The source of this T cell receptor beta chain is a study of breast tumors, draining lymph nodes, adjacent tissues. Study findings and constraints: Findings are consistent with lymph node origin and intratumoral expansion of most tumor T cells. Tumor T cell lymph node origin was a supported hypothesis, not proven.

Samples came from axillary lymph nodes draining the breast cancer. This clonotype was counted ten times or more. Its antigen remains unidentified. This CDR3 contains 14 residues. V was cut by 5 bases and J by 4 bases, with 11 bases left in between. Germline V lookup: CDR1 SGHVS, CDR2 FQNEAQ. TCRdb independently ran MiXCR on the multiplex PCR reads; one entry per CDR3 protein. This sample has 150,000 to 200,000 distinct CDR3 sequences, with 25% to 40% found just once. This TCR derives from a female donor with breast cancer. Some clones in this sample may be carry-over from other donors' samples. The chain recombines TRBV7-8 with TRBJ2-2, with a weak D call TRBD2 (5 bases). Sample: axillary lymph node tissue. The DNA of the CDR3 is TGTGCCAGCAGCCCATGGAGGAGCACCGGGGAGCTGTTTTTT. The encoded protein is CASSPWRSTGELFF.